The 6 T cell receptor beta chains below all came from one sample that was sequenced in a study of blood T cell repertoires in COVID-19. Assay: immunoSEQ multiplex PCR; the TCRdb copy retains only in-frame clones and omits some. The data hold over 150,000 clones, with 76% observed a single time. Sequenced material: peripheral blood. These receptors all stem from an elderly woman with acute or convalescent COVID-19.

V gene TRBV7-7 combines with J gene TRBJ2-7, with D unresolved. The V gene lost 2 bases and the J gene lost 2 bases, with 7 bases spanning the gap. CDR1 is SSHAT and CDR2 is FNYEAQ in the germline V gene (reference sequence). This CDR3 region has 13 residues. CDR3 bases: TGTGCCAGCAGCTTATCCTCGGCCTACGAGCAGTACTTC. Its translation: CASSLSSAYEQYF. Combining the CDR3 with reference TRBV7-7 and TRBJ2-7 gives the whole variable domain GAGVSQSPRYKVTKRGQDVTLRCDPISSHATLYWYQQALGQGPEFLTYFNYEAQPDKSGLPSDRFSAERPEGSISTLTIQRTEQRDSAMYRCASSLSSAYEQYFGPGTRLTVT.

This chain links TRBV12-3 or TRBV12-4 with TRBJ2-5; TRBD1 matches 8 bases. The V and J ends lost 7 bases and 6 bases, in that order; junction bases with no gene match: 7. The CDR3 contains 13 residues. As DNA, the CDR3 is TGTGCCAGCACGGCAGGGGGCCTAAAGACCCAGTACTTC. This gives the protein CASTAGGLKTQYF.

This clone was detected only a few times. The chain uses TRBV10-2 and TRBJ1-5; TRBD1 might be the D (6 bases). Germline loops: CDR1 WSHSY, CDR2 SAAADI. This CDR3 is 16 amino acids long. Trimming left V 3 bases short and J 4 bases short, with 16 bases between. As DNA, the CDR3 is TGCGCCAGCAGTGACCCCGGGACACACAGTAATCAGCCCCAGCATTTT. Its protein product is CASSDPGTHSNQPQHF.

This clone showed up just a few times. Other DNA sequences in this specimen translate into the identical CDR3. The rearrangement links TRBV18 to TRBJ1-3; D gene ambiguous. Looked up from germline, CDR1 is KGHSH and CDR2 is LQKENI. This CDR3 is 15 amino acids long. The ends were cut back, 2 bases at V and 0 bases at J, with 8 bases in the middle. Written as DNA, the CDR3 is TGTGCCAGCTCACCAGGCCCTGGCTCTGGAAACACCATATATTTT. It codes for CASSPGPGSGNTIYF.

The chain joins TRBV7-8 to TRBJ1-1; no clear D gene. Between the trimmed V and J ends, which lost 3 bases and 0 bases, there was a span of 5 bases. Germline V gene data show CDR1 as SGHVS and CDR2 as FQNEAQ. CDR3 length: 13 amino acids. The CDR3 DNA reads as TGTGCCAGCAGCTTGTCGGTGAACACTGAAGCTTTCTTT. As protein: CASSLSVNTEAFF.

For the CDR3, the DNA is TGTGCCAGCACCGGGAGGGCCACAGATACGCAGTATTTT. The encoded protein is CASTGRATDTQYF. The rearrangement links TRBV21-1 to TRBJ2-3; the DNA was not compared with TRBD2, the D call given in the table. TRBV21-1 is marked as a pseudogene. This CDR3 has 13 residues.